These 30 T cell receptor beta chains were all obtained from the same sample, sequenced in a study of cytomegalovirus exposure and HLA in healthy donors. 13 Jbeta primers and 60 Vbeta primers were used for the PCR. Method: immunoSEQ multiplex PCR; TCRdb's copy keeps in-frame clones and lacks some. Of more than 150,000 clones in the sample, about three quarters were seen once. Sequencing was carried out using PBMCs. The receptors come from a man younger than 35 in good health and CMV-seronegative.

The chain recombines TRBV19 with TRBJ1-1; TRBD1 is a possible D gene (6 bases). The CDR3 length is 13 residues. Trimming took off 8 bases at V and 7 bases at J, with 17 bases between the two ends. Germline CDR1 LNHDA, CDR2 SQIVND (reference sequence). Written as DNA, the CDR3 is TGTGCCAGTTCCGGGGAAACAGGGCGTGAAGCTTTCTTT. Protein: CASSGETGREAFF.

The chain recombines TRBV18 with TRBJ1-3; 8 bases are a match to TRBD1. CDR3 length: 16 residues. CDR1 is KGHSH, CDR2 LQKENI, per germline. V shed 3 bases and J 0 bases; nucleotides not matched to a gene: 4. The CDR3 reads CASSPGTGTSGNTIYF. CDR3 in DNA: TGTGCCAGCTCACCCGGGACAGGCACCTCTGGAAACACCATATATTTT.

The V call is TRBV7-2, the J call TRBJ2-3; tentative D call: TRBD2 (6 bases). This CDR3 contains 17 residues. V was shortened by 2 bases and J by 4 bases, with 19 bases between the two germline ends. Per the germline V gene, CDR1 is SGHTA and CDR2 is FQGNSA. In nucleotides, the CDR3 is TGTGCCAGCAGCTTAACGGTCCGGACGGGAGTGTCAGATACGCAGTATTTT. Protein sequence: CASSLTVRTGVSDTQYF.

The rearrangement uses TRBV28 and TRBJ2-1, with TRBD2 matching over 16 bases. CDR3 size: 15 residues. Germline trimming cut 6 bases from V and 11 bases from J; bases unmatched to any gene: 7. Germline CDR1 is MDHEN and CDR2 is SYDVKM. CDR3 residues: CASSQGTSGRAQQFF. The CDR3 DNA reads as TGTGCCAGCAGCCAAGGGACTAGCGGGAGGGCCCAGCAGTTCTTC.

The CDR3 region is CASSEGQGFARNTEAFF. The CDR3 DNA sequence: TGTGCCAGCAGTGAAGGGCAGGGGTTCGCGAGGAACACTGAAGCTTTCTTT. The chain has TRBV2 and TRBJ1-1, with a tentative D call TRBD1 (6 bases). Germline CDR1 is SNHLY and CDR2 is FYNNEI. This CDR3 spans 17 amino acids. Trimming took off 1 base at V and 1 base at J, with 16 bases between the two ends.

Of note for this clone: Here the CDR3 omits its conserved ending phenylalanine or tryptophan, so a read error is the likely source. The chain employs TRBV7-2 and TRBJ1-2, with a weak D call TRBD1 (6 bases). The V end lost 5 bases, the J end lost 8 bases, and 21 bases lay between the germline ends. The CDR3 has 15 residues. Germline-derived CDR1 and CDR2 are SGHTA and FQGNSA. For the CDR3, the DNA is TGTGCCAGCAGCCCCTCTCTAGGGACACACTTAGGCTACACCCTC. Amino acids: CASSPSLGTHLGYTL.

The rearrangement joins TRBV13 to TRBJ1-1; TRBD1 might be the D (6 bases). Per germline, CDR1 PRHDT and CDR2 FYEKMQ (reference sequence). Trimming pared 5 bases from V and 0 bases from J, leaving 10 bases between. There are 14 residues in the CDR3. The chain's CDR3 is CASSPRTVNTEAFF. CDR3 sequence (DNA): TGTGCCAGCAGCCCCCGGACAGTGAACACTGAAGCTTTCTTT. Drawing the rest from reference TRBV13 and TRBJ1-1, the complete variable domain is AAGVIQSPRHLIKEKRETATLKCYPIPRHDTVYWYQQGPGQDPQFLISFYEKMQSDKGSIPDRFSAQQFSDYHSELNMSSLELGDSALYFCASSPRTVNTEAFFGQGTRLTVV.

The V gene is TRBV18, the J gene TRBJ2-7; 12 nucleotides align to TRBD1. There are 17 residues in the CDR3. Germline V CDR1 and CDR2: KGHSH, LQKENI. V lost 5 bases to trimming and J lost 0 bases; unmatched junction nucleotides: 8. The CDR3 protein is CASSTHGTGGSSYEQYF. The CDR3 nucleotides are TGTGCCAGCTCAACACACGGGACAGGGGGCAGCTCCTACGAGCAGTACTTC.

This clone was recorded a few times. The chain recombines TRBV9 with TRBJ1-2; possibly TRBD1 for D (6 bases). Between the trimmed V and J ends, which lost 0 bases and 7 bases, there was a span of 19 bases. The V gene's germline CDR1 is SGDLS and CDR2 YYNGEE. The CDR3 is 16 amino acids. The CDR3 spells CASSVEPRGAKGGYTF. The CDR3 bases are TGTGCCAGCAGCGTAGAGCCTCGGGGGGCTAAGGGTGGCTACACCTTC.

CDR3 DNA sequence: TGTGCCTGGACCTTGTATGGAGGCACTGAAGCTTTCTTT. Protein: CAWTLYGGTEAFF. The genes are TRBV30 and TRBJ1-1; D not resolved. V was clipped by 4 bases and J by 4 bases, with 13 bases between them. The CDR3 runs 13 residues. Germline assignment: CDR1 GTSNPN and CDR2 SVGIG (reference sequence).

The genes are TRBV9 and TRBJ2-7; D possibly corresponds to TRBD1 (6 bases). Per the germline V gene, CDR1 is SGDLS and CDR2 is YYNGEE. Trimming took off 3 bases at V and 4 bases at J, with 11 bases between the two ends. The CDR3 spans 13 residues. CDR3 coding DNA: TGTGCCAGCAGCGCAGGGGATGGGTACGAGCAGTACTTC. This encodes CASSAGDGYEQYF.

V and J are TRBV15 and TRBJ2-5, with TRBD1 identical over 8 bases. Trimming at V came to 0 bases and at J to 7 bases, leaving 13 bases not matched to a gene. This CDR3 has 17 amino acids. Germline V gene data show CDR1 as LNHNV and CDR2 as YYDKDF (reference sequence). Here the CDR3 DNA reads TGTGCCACCAGCAGAGATCCCTCCGTCAGGGGGCAGGTGACCCAGTACTTC. Protein sequence: CATSRDPSVRGQVTQYF.

This chain uses TRBV7-9 with TRBJ2-5; possible D gene TRBD2, 5 bases. Germline V gene sequence: CDR1 SEHNR, CDR2 FQNEAQ (reference sequence). The CDR3 length is 14 residues. Trimming took 2 bases from V and 2 from J, leaving 9 bases between them. The CDR3 loop is CASSLQDWQETQYF. Written as DNA, the CDR3 is TGTGCCAGCAGCTTACAGGACTGGCAAGAGACCCAGTACTTC.

The V and J genes are TRBV7-6 and TRBJ2-2; the match to TRBD2 covers 10 bases. The CDR3 contains 16 residues. Unmatched junction bases numbered 8, after V lost 5 bases and J lost 5 bases. CDR1 and CDR2 from the germline V gene are SGHVS and FNYEAQ. The CDR3 is CASSVQAGGPTGELFF. CDR3 nucleotides: TGTGCCAGCAGCGTCCAAGCGGGAGGGCCTACCGGGGAGCTGTTTTTT.

The rearrangement links TRBV28 to TRBJ1-5; 9 nucleotides line up with TRBD1. The CDR3 runs 16 residues. Germline assignment: CDR1 MDHEN and CDR2 SYDVKM. The V segment lost 6 bases and the J segment 2 bases; nucleotides outside the gene matches: 8. The chain's CDR3 is CASRVQGARGNQPQHF. The CDR3 nucleotides are TGTGCCAGCAGAGTACAGGGGGCGCGTGGCAATCAGCCCCAGCATTTT.

The rearrangement links TRBV13 to TRBJ1-1; D uncertain. Germline CDR1 is PRHDT and CDR2 is FYEKMQ (reference sequence). V was trimmed by 1 base and J by 0 bases, leaving 12 bases between them. This CDR3 is built from 16 residues. CDR3 sequence: CASSLALNIMNTEAFF. DNA for the CDR3: TGTGCCAGCAGCTTAGCCCTGAACATAATGAACACTGAAGCTTTCTTT.

This chain joins TRBV9 and TRBJ1-6; D gene ambiguous. Germline V gene data show CDR1 as SGDLS and CDR2 as YYNGEE. This CDR3 is 16 amino acids long. V lost 0 bases and J lost 5, with 12 bases in between. DNA for the CDR3: TGTGCCAGCAGCGTAGGTCACAGAGCAGATAATTCACCCCTCCACTTT. It translates to CASSVGHRADNSPLHF.

The rearrangement joins TRBV5-4 to TRBJ1-6; D not resolved. Germline CDR1 SGHNT, CDR2 YYREEE (reference sequence). The V gene lost 0 bases and the J gene lost 15 bases, with 13 bases spanning the gap. The CDR3 runs to 13 residues. The CDR3 region has the DNA TGTGCCAGCAGCTTGGGCCGGTCCCCCCTCCTCCACTTT. This encodes CASSLGRSPLLHF. The full variable domain, rest sourced from reference TRBV5-4 and TRBJ1-6, is ETGVTQSPTHLIKTRGQQVTLRCSSQSGHNTVSWYQQALGQGPQFIFQYYREEENGRGNFPPRFSGLQFPNYSSELNVNALELDDSALYLCASSLGRSPLLHFGNGTRLTVT.

This rearrangement joins TRBV21-1 to TRBJ2-7; the D call TRBD1 from the table was never checked on the DNA. TRBV21-1 is given as a pseudogene. The CDR3 contains 11 residues. The CDR3 nucleotides are TGTGCCAGGACAGGGGATAACGAGCAGTACTTC. Translating it yields CARTGDNEQYF.

This clone occurred once. V usage is TRBV2 and J usage is TRBJ2-2; D is undetermined. The CDR3 extends over 14 amino acids. V was cut by 6 bases and J by 7 bases, with 15 bases left in between. Germline CDR1 SNHLY, CDR2 FYNNEI. DNA of the CDR3: TGTGCCAGCAGGGGCTTGAGCTTTTTCGGGGAGCTGTTTTTT. Its protein is CASRGLSFFGELFF.

The chain combines TRBV5-8 with TRBJ1-1; unclear D gene. The CDR3 runs 16 residues. V was cut by 3 bases and J by 4 bases, with 19 bases left in between. Germline V CDR1 and CDR2: SGHTS, YDEGEE. The CDR3 loop reads CASSWEGNRVSTEAFF. DNA for the CDR3: TGTGCCAGCAGCTGGGAGGGCAATAGGGTCAGCACTGAAGCTTTCTTT.

V is TRBV7-9 and J is TRBJ2-5, with TRBD1 matching over 7 bases. The ends lost 2 bases at V and 3 bases at J; junction bases unmatched: 6. Germline V gene data show CDR1 as SEHNR and CDR2 as FQNEAQ (reference sequence). The CDR3 runs 15 residues. The CDR3 protein is CASSLQGQIKETQYF. For the CDR3, the DNA is TGTGCCAGCAGCTTACAGGGACAGATTAAAGAGACCCAGTACTTC.

CDR3 residues: CASSLWPPQDEKLFF. The CDR3 nucleotides read TGTGCCAGCAGCTTGTGGCCACCCCAGGATGAAAAACTGTTTTTT. This sequence joins TRBV5-4 and TRBJ1-4; D is ambiguous. CDR1 and CDR2 from the germline V gene are SGHNT and YYREEE (reference sequence). V was cut by 1 base and J by 6 bases, with 13 bases left in between. The CDR3 runs 15 residues.

The gene calls are TRBV5-8 and TRBJ2-1; weak D call: TRBD2 (5 bases). This CDR3 has 15 residues. In germline, CDR1 is SGHTS, CDR2 YDEGEE. The germline V and J ends were trimmed by 9 bases and 0 bases, with 16 bases remaining between them. CDR3 nucleotides: TGTGCCAACACTGGGCGGGTGAGCTCCTACAATGAGCAGTTCTTC. Its translation is CANTGRVSSYNEQFF.

This sequence joins TRBV7-3 and TRBJ2-1; 8 bases fit TRBD2. The V gene end was trimmed by 0 bases and the J gene end by 5 bases; junction bases not matched to a gene: 9. The CDR3 has 17 amino acids. Germline lookup yields CDR1 SGHTA and CDR2 FQGTGA. Written as DNA, the CDR3 is TGTGCCAGCAGCTTAACACACGGAGCGGGGGTCAACAATGAGCAGTTCTTC. Its protein is CASSLTHGAGVNNEQFF.

This clone has just a few counts. This chain uses TRBV18 with TRBJ1-6; 8 bases are a match to TRBD1. The junction had 7 bases not matched to a gene; V was cut back by 6 bases and J by 6 bases. Looked up from germline, CDR1 is KGHSH and CDR2 is LQKENI. The CDR3 contains 15 residues. As DNA, the CDR3 is TGTGCCAGCTCGCGGGCGGACAGGGTTAATTCACCCCTCCACTTT. Its translation is CASSRADRVNSPLHF.

V is TRBV7-8 and J is TRBJ2-1; 12 bases map to TRBD2. Germline CDR1 reads SGHVS; CDR2 reads FQNEAQ. V lost 0 bases to trimming and J lost 4 bases; unmatched junction nucleotides: 7. This CDR3 contains 18 residues. CDR3 sequence: CASSLAGLAGGLYNEQFF. For the CDR3, the DNA is TGTGCCAGCAGCTTAGCCGGGCTAGCGGGGGGGCTATACAATGAGCAGTTCTTC.

The chain carries TRBV7-2 and TRBJ1-4; possibly TRBD1 for D (6 bases). CDR1 and CDR2 from the germline V gene are SGHTA and FQGNSA. Trimming removed 2 bases at V and 1 base at J, with 8 bases between. The CDR3 has 15 residues. CDR3 in DNA: TGTGCCAGCAGCTTACAACAGGGAACTAATGAAAAACTGTTTTTT. This encodes CASSLQQGTNEKLFF.

This chain uses TRBV7-9 with TRBJ1-1, with a weak D call TRBD1 (6 bases). This CDR3 contains 15 residues. Germline loops: CDR1 SEHNR, CDR2 FQNEAQ (reference sequence). The V end was cut by 4 bases, the J end by 2 bases, with 14 bases between. DNA of the CDR3: TGTGCCAGCAGCTCATGGACAGCATCCAACACTGAAGCTTTCTTT. It translates to CASSSWTASNTEAFF.

The chain carries TRBV25-1 and TRBJ2-1, with D maybe TRBD1 (6 bases). V was clipped by 5 bases and J by 8 bases, with 10 bases between them. The germline gives CDR1 MGHDK, CDR2 SYGVNS. The CDR3 contains 12 residues. The CDR3 region is CASSMQGYEQFF. CDR3 bases: TGTGCCAGCAGTATGCAGGGGTATGAGCAGTTCTTC.